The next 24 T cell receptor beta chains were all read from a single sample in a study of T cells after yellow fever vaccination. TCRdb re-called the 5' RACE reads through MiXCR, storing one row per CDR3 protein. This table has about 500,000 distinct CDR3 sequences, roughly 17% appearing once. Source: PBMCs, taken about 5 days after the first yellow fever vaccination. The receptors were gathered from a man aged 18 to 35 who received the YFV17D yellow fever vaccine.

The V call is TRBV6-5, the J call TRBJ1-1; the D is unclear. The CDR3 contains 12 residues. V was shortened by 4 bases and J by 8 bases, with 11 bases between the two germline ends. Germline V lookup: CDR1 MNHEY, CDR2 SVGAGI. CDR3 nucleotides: TGTGCCAGCAGTTCACCTCTAGGCGAAGCTTTCTTT. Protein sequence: CASSSPLGEAFF.

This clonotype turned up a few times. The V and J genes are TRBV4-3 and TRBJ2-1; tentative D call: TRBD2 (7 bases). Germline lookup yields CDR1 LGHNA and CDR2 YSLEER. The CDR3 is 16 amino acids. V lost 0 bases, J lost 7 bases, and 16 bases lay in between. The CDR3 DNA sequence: TGCGCCAGCAGCCAAGATTATGGGGGGGCCTGGAATGAGCAGTTCTTC. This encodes CASSQDYGGAWNEQFF.

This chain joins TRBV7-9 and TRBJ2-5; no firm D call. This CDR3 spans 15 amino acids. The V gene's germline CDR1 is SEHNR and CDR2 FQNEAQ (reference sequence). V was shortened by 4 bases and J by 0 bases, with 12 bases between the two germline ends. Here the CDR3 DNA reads TGTGCCAGCAGCTCCGCTCACTTGTACCAAGAGACCCAGTACTTC. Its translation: CASSSAHLYQETQYF.

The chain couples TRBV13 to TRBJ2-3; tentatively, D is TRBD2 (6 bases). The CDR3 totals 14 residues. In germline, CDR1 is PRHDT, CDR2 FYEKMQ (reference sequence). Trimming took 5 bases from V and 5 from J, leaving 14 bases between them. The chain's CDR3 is CASSSRGLVDTQYF. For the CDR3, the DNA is TGTGCCAGCAGCAGCCGGGGACTCGTAGATACGCAGTATTTT.

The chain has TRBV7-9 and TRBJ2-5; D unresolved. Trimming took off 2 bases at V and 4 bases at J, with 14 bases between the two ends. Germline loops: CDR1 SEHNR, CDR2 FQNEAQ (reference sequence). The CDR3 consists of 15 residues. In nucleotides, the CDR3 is TGTGCCAGCAGCTTACCTCTGGGCATAGGAGAGACCCAGTACTTC. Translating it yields CASSLPLGIGETQYF.

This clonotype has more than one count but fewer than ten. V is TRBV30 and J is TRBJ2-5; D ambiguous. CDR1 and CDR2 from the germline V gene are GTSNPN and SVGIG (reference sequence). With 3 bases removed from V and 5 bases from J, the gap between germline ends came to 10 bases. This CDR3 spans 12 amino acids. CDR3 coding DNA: TGTGCCTGGAGCAGGACCTCCGAGACCCAGTACTTC. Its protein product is CAWSRTSETQYF.

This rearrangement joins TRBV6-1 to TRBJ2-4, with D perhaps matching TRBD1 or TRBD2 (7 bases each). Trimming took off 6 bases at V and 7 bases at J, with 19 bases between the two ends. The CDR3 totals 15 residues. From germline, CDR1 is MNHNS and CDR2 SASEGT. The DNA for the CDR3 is TGTGCCAGCAGCCGGCAGGGGGGGACGGGGAACATTCAGTACTTC. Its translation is CASSRQGGTGNIQYF.

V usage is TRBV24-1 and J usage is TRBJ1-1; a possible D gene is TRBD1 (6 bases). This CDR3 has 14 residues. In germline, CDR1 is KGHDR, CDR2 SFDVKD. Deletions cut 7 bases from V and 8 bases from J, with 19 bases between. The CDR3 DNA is TGTGCCACCAGGGACAGCCAGAGGACCGGCGAAGCTTTCTTT. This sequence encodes CATRDSQRTGEAFF.

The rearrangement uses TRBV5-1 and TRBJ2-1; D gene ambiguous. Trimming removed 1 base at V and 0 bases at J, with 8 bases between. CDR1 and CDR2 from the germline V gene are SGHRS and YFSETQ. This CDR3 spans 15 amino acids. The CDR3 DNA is TGCGCCAGCAGCTTGATGTCGTTCTCCTACAATGAGCAGTTCTTC. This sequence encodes CASSLMSFSYNEQFF. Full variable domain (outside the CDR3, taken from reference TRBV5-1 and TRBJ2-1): KAGVTQTPRYLIKTRGQQVTLSCSPISGHRSVSWYQQTPGQGLQFLFEYFSETQRNKGNFPGRFSGRQFSNSRSEMNVSTLELGDSALYLCASSLMSFSYNEQFFGPGTRLTVL.

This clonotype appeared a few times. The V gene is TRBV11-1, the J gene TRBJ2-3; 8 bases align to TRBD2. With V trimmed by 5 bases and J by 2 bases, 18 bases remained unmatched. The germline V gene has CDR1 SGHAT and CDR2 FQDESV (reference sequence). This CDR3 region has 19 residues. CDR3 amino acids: CASSRSAENSGAITDTQYF. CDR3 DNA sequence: TGTGCCAGCAGCCGTTCGGCTGAAAATAGCGGGGCCATCACAGATACGCAGTATTTT.

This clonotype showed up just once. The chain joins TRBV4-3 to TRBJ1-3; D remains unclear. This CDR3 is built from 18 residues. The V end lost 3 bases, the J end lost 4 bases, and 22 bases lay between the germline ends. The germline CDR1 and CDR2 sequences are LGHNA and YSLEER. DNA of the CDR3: TGCGCCAGCAGCCAGGAAGGCCCAGGCAGCATCTGGGGAAACACCATATATTTT. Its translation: CASSQEGPGSIWGNTIYF.

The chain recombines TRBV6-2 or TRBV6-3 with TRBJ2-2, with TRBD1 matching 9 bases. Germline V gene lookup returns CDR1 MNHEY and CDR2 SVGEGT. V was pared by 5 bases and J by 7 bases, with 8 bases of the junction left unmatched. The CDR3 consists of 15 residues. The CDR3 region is CASSRTQGANGELFF. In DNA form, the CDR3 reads TGTGCCAGCAGTCGAACACAGGGGGCGAACGGGGAGCTGTTTTTT.

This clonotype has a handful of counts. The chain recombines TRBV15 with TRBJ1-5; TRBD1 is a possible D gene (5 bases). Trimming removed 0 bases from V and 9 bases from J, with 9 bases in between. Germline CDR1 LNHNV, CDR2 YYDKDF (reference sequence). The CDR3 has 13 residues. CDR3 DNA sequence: TGTGCCACCAGCAGAGATTATAGGGGGCCCCAGCATTTT. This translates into CATSRDYRGPQHF.

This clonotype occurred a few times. The CDR3 sequence is CASSLDPARSDTQYF. The CDR3 bases are TGCGCCAGCAGCTTGGACCCCGCAAGGTCGGATACGCAGTATTTT. This rearrangement joins TRBV5-1 to TRBJ2-3; D gene uncertain. The CDR3 is 15 amino acids. Germline V lookup: CDR1 SGHRS, CDR2 YFSETQ. Trimming pared 0 bases from V and 6 bases from J, leaving 14 bases between.

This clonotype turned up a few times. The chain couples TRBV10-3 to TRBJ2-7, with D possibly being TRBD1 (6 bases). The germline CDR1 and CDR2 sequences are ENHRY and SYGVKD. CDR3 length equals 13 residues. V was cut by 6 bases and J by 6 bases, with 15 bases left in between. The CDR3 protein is CAIRETDRLEQYV. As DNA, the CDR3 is TGTGCCATCAGAGAGACCGACAGGCTCGAGCAGTACGTC.

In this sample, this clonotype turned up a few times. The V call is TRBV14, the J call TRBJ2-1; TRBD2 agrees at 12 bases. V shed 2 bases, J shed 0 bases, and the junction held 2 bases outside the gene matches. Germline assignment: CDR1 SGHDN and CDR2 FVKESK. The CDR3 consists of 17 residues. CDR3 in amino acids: CASSQWGLAGSYNEQFF. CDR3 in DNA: TGTGCCAGCAGCCAATGGGGACTAGCGGGCTCCTACAATGAGCAGTTCTTC. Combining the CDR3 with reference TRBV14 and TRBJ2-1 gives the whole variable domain EAGVTQFPSHSVIEKGQTVTLRCDPISGHDNLYWYRRVMGKEIKFLLHFVKESKQDESGMPNNRFLAERTGGTYSTLKVQPAELEDSGVYFCASSQWGLAGSYNEQFFGPGTRLTVL.

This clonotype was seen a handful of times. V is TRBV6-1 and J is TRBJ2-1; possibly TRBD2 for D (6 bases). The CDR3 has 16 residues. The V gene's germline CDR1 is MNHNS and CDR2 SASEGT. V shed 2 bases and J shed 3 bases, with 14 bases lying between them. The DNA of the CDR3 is TGTGCCAGCAGTGAAAGGGCGCCGGGGGTCTACAATGAGCAGTTCTTC. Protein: CASSERAPGVYNEQFF.

CDR3 DNA: TGCGCCAGCAGCCAAGATCTGGGGAGGGGACGGGAGCAGTACTTC. Its translation is CASSQDLGRGREQYF. This chain connects TRBV4-1 to TRBJ2-7, with TRBD2 matching over 7 bases. V lost 0 bases, J lost 7 bases, and 9 bases stayed unmatched. This CDR3 has 15 residues. From germline, CDR1 is MGHRA and CDR2 YSYEKL.

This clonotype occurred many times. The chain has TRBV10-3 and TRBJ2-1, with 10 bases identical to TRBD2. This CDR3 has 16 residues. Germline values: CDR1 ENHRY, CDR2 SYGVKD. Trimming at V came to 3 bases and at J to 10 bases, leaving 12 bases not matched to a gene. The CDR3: CAISELERGGRREQFF. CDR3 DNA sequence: TGTGCCATCAGTGAACTCGAGCGGGGGGGCCGACGGGAGCAGTTCTTC.

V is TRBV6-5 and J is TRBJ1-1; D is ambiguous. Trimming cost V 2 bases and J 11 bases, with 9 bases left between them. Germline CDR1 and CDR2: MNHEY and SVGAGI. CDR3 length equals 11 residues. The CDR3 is CASSYAQVAFF. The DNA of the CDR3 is TGTGCCAGCAGTTACGCTCAAGTTGCTTTCTTT.

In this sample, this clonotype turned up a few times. In DNA form, the CDR3 reads TGTGCCAGCAGGCAAGCAGGGACGCCGGAGACCCAGTACTTC. Protein product: CASRQAGTPETQYF. The gene calls are TRBV7-2 and TRBJ2-5; the D gene could be TRBD1 or TRBD2 (5 bases each). The V end lost 6 bases, the J end lost 5 bases, and 16 bases lay between the germline ends. CDR1 is SGHTA, CDR2 FQGNSA, per germline. This CDR3 spans 14 amino acids.

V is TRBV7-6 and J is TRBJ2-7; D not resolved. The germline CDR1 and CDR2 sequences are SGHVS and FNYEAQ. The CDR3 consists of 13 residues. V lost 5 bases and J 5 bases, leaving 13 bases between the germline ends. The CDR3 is CASSQARSHEQYF. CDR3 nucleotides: TGTGCCAGCAGCCAAGCCAGGTCGCACGAGCAGTACTTC.

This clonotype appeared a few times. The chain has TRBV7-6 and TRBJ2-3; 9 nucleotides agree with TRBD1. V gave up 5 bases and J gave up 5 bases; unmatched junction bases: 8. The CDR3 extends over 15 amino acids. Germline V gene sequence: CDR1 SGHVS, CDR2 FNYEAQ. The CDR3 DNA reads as TGTGCCAGCAGCCCAAACAGGGGGCGGGGAGATACGCAGTATTTT. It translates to CASSPNRGRGDTQYF. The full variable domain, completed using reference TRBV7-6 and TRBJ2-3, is GAGVSQSPRYKVTKRGQDVALRCDPISGHVSLYWYRQALGQGPEFLTYFNYEAQQDKSGLPNDRFSAERPEGSISTLTIQRTEQRDSAMYRCASSPNRGRGDTQYFGPGTRLTVL.

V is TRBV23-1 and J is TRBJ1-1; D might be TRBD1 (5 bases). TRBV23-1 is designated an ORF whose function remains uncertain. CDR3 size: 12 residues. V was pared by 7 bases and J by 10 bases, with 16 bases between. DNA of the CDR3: TGCGCCAGCATTTTGCCGGGACTCTTAGCTTTCTTT. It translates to CASILPGLLAFF.